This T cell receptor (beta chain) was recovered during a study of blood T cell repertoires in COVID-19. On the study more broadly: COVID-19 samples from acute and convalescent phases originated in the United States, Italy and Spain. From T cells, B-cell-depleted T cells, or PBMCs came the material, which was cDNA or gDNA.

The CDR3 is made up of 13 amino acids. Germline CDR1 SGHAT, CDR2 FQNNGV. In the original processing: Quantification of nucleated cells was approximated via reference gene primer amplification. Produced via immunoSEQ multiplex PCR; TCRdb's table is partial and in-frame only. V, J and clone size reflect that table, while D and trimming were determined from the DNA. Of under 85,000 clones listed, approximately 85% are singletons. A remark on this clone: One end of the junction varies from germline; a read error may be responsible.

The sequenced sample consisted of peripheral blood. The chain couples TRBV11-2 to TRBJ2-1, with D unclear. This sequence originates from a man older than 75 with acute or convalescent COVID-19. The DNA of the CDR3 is TGTGCCAGCGGCTTGAGCTCCTACAATGAGCAGTTCTTC. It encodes CASGLSSYNEQFF.